Presented here are 23 T cell receptor beta chains from one specimen sequenced in a study of T cell responses to AZD1222 COVID-19 vaccine. The data were produced by immunoSEQ multiplex PCR, yet TCRdb's version contains in-frame clones alone and is incomplete. Here the sample spans 140,000 to 150,000 clones, 93% being singletons. Sequences were derived from peripheral blood, sampled after recovery from COVID-19. The receptors stem from an adult who had recovered from COVID-19.

Only one count was recorded for this clone. The V and J genes are TRBV15 and TRBJ2-2, with no clear D. V lost 3 bases, J lost 11 bases, and 16 bases lay in between. The CDR3 runs to 14 residues. In germline, CDR1 is LNHNV, CDR2 YYDKDF (reference sequence). Here the CDR3 DNA reads TGTGCCACCAGCAGTCCAGGACCTCAAAACGAGCTGTTTTTT. It specifies CATSSPGPQNELFF.

The gene calls are TRBV4-1 and TRBJ2-5, with unresolved D. V was clipped by 1 base and J by 2 bases, with 14 bases between them. This CDR3 is 16 amino acids long. CDR1 MGHRA and CDR2 YSYEKL come from the germline V gene. CDR3 loop: CASSQAWGLPQETQYF. CDR3 in DNA: TGCGCCAGCAGCCAAGCCTGGGGATTACCTCAAGAGACCCAGTACTTC.

The chain carries TRBV11-3 and TRBJ1-1; the match to TRBD1 covers 7 bases. With 5 bases clipped from V and 4 bases from J, the junction kept 10 bases outside the gene matches. Germline loops: CDR1 SGHNT, CDR2 YENEEA. The CDR3 runs 15 residues. CDR3 bases: TGTGCCAGCAGCCCCTTCGGGAGGGGGCCCACTGAAGCTTTCTTT. Translation gives CASSPFGRGPTEAFF.

The genes are TRBV2 and TRBJ1-2, with D tentatively TRBD1 (6 bases). V gave up 4 bases and J gave up 4 bases, with 13 bases separating them. Germline loops: CDR1 SNHLY, CDR2 FYNNEI. CDR3 length: 14 amino acids. CDR3 nucleotides: TGTGCCAGCAGTGGCCGGGGGGCGAGCTATGGCTACACCTTC. This codes for CASSGRGASYGYTF.

The rearrangement links TRBV28 to TRBJ2-7, with 10 bases lining up with TRBD2. Germline CDR1 MDHEN, CDR2 SYDVKM. The CDR3 length is 16 residues. With 5 bases clipped from V and 7 bases from J, the junction kept 14 bases outside the gene matches. The CDR3 loop is CASSPGGSGRAFEQYF. The CDR3 region has the DNA TGTGCCAGCAGTCCCGGAGGAAGCGGGAGGGCCTTTGAGCAGTACTTC.

The chain combines TRBV25-1 with TRBJ1-2; 7 bases map to TRBD1. The CDR3 has 15 amino acids. The V and J ends lost 3 bases and 5 bases, in that order; junction bases with no gene match: 9. Germline V lookup: CDR1 MGHDK, CDR2 SYGVNS. CDR3 DNA: TGTGCCAGCAGTGATCCAGGAAGGGGGCGGTATGGCTACACCTTC. Translated: CASSDPGRGRYGYTF.

This clone appeared a few times. The chain employs TRBV10-2 and TRBJ1-5; unclear D gene. Trimming stripped 0 bases from V and 6 bases from J, with 6 bases between. The CDR3 is 13 amino acids. Per the germline V gene, CDR1 is WSHSY and CDR2 is SAAADI. The DNA for the CDR3 is TGCGCCAGCAGTGAGTCTAGGGCTCAGCCCCAGCATTTT. This sequence encodes CASSESRAQPQHF.

CDR3 sequence: CASSLAGFGDVITYEQYF. The CDR3 DNA reads as TGTGCCAGCAGCTTGGCCGGTTTTGGGGACGTAATTACCTACGAGCAGTACTTC. V and J are TRBV5-4 and TRBJ2-7; D might be TRBD1 or TRBD2, each matching 5 bases. CDR1 and CDR2 (germline): SGHNT, YYREEE (reference sequence). V was trimmed by 0 bases and J by 2 bases, leaving 21 bases between them. This CDR3 has 18 amino acids.

This chain connects TRBV19 to TRBJ2-7; 8 positions match TRBD2. Germline V gene data show CDR1 as LNHDA and CDR2 as SQIVND (reference sequence). V lost 5 bases and J lost 0; bases outside the gene matches: 15. The CDR3 has 18 residues. The CDR3 nucleotides are TGTGCCAGTAGTGATAGCGGGATTGGGGCCCGAAGCTCCTACGAGCAGTACTTC. Translated: CASSDSGIGARSSYEQYF.

The chain has TRBV12-3 or TRBV12-4 and TRBJ1-2, with D maybe TRBD1 (6 bases). V was cut by 6 bases and J by 8 bases, with 16 bases left in between. The CDR3 spans 13 residues. CDR3 in DNA: TGTGCCAGCAGGACCTCAGGGGAGCGGGGCTACACCTTC. Protein sequence: CASRTSGERGYTF.

This chain links TRBV28 with TRBJ1-1, with TRBD1 as a possible D gene (5 bases). Trimming cost V 3 bases and J 1 base, with 12 bases left between them. This CDR3 has 15 residues. Germline values: CDR1 MDHEN, CDR2 SYDVKM. The CDR3 nucleotides read TGTGCCAGCAGTTTGGGCAGGGAAGGGAACACTGAAGCTTTCTTT. Residues: CASSLGREGNTEAFF.

The chain recombines TRBV4-2 with TRBJ1-2, with D uncertain. Germline assignment: CDR1 LGHNA and CDR2 YNFKEQ. The V end was cut by 4 bases, the J end by 0 bases, with 9 bases between. The CDR3 totals 14 residues. CDR3 residues: CASSPGVANYGYTF. The CDR3 DNA reads as TGTGCCAGCAGCCCCGGGGTAGCTAACTATGGCTACACCTTC.

V usage is TRBV11-2 and J usage is TRBJ2-7; D is perhaps TRBD1 (5 bases). The CDR3 is 14 amino acids. CDR1 is SGHAT, CDR2 FQNNGV, per germline. The V end lost 1 base, the J end lost 2 bases, and 9 bases lay between the germline ends. In nucleotides, the CDR3 is TGTGCCAGCAGCTTAGGTCGGACAACCTACGAGCAGTACTTC. Translated, it gives CASSLGRTTYEQYF.

The V and J genes are TRBV7-9 and TRBJ2-7, with D perhaps matching TRBD2 (5 bases). Trimming removed 1 base at V and 6 bases at J, with 13 bases between. The germline V gene encodes CDR1 SEHNR and CDR2 FQNEAQ (reference sequence). This CDR3 has 14 residues. CDR3 protein: CASSLVVGVFEQYF. The CDR3 DNA follows: TGTGCCAGCAGCTTAGTCGTCGGGGTCTTCGAGCAGTACTTC.

DNA of the CDR3: TGTGCCAGCAGTTTAGCCCTCGGTATCTCCTACGAGCAGTACTTC. It is translated as CASSLALGISYEQYF. This chain links TRBV28 with TRBJ2-7; D uncertain. From germline, CDR1 is MDHEN and CDR2 SYDVKM. Trimming pared 2 bases from V and 0 bases from J, leaving 11 bases between. The CDR3 sequence is 15 residues long.

The gene calls are TRBV27 and TRBJ2-7; 9 nucleotides match TRBD1. V shed 7 bases and J 1 base; nucleotides not matched to a gene: 8. The CDR3 is 15 amino acids. Germline V gene lookup returns CDR1 MNHEY and CDR2 SMNVEV (reference sequence). CDR3 sequence (DNA): TGTGCCAGCATAGTGCGGACAGGGGATTCCTACGAGCAGTACTTC. It specifies CASIVRTGDSYEQYF.

V is TRBV18 and J is TRBJ2-7; a possible D gene is TRBD1 (7 bases). This CDR3 has 14 amino acids. The germline V gene encodes CDR1 KGHSH and CDR2 LQKENI. Deletions cut 3 bases from V and 3 bases from J, with 12 bases between. DNA of the CDR3: TGTGCCAGCTCACCGAGCCAGGGGGGCTACGAGCAGTACTTC. Translating gives CASSPSQGGYEQYF.

The V gene is TRBV4-2, the J gene TRBJ2-2; tentatively, D is TRBD2 (6 bases). Germline V gene sequence: CDR1 LGHNA, CDR2 YNFKEQ. V was cut by 1 base and J by 1 base, with 10 bases left in between. This CDR3 region has 16 residues. The CDR3 loop reads CASSQVISGNTGELFF. The CDR3 DNA follows: TGTGCCAGCAGCCAAGTAATTAGCGGGAACACCGGGGAGCTGTTTTTT.

The CDR3 is CASSLRRQFDQPQHF. CDR3 nucleotide sequence: TGTGCCAGCAGTTTACGCCGACAGTTTGATCAGCCCCAGCATTTT. The V and J genes are TRBV27 and TRBJ1-5, with D perhaps matching TRBD1 (5 bases). In germline, CDR1 is MNHEY, CDR2 SMNVEV (reference sequence). The CDR3 contains 15 residues. Trimming pared 2 bases from V and 5 bases from J, leaving 13 bases between.

The CDR3 coding sequence is TGTGCCAGCAGTTACGGGCTAAACACCGGGGAGCTGTTTTTT. This codes for CASSYGLNTGELFF. This chain links TRBV6-5 with TRBJ2-2; D uncertain. The germline V and J ends were trimmed by 2 bases and 2 bases, with 6 bases remaining between them. CDR1 is MNHEY and CDR2 is SVGAGI in the germline V gene. The CDR3 is made up of 14 amino acids.

The gene calls are TRBV10-3 and TRBJ2-7, with 8 bases lining up with TRBD1. J gave up 0 bases and V 10 bases, and 5 bases lay outside the gene matches. The V gene's germline CDR1 is ENHRY and CDR2 SYGVKD. There are 13 residues in the CDR3. The CDR3 nucleotides read TGTGCCACCACAGGGGGAAGCTCCTACGAGCAGTACTTC. Its protein product is CATTGGSSYEQYF.

The chain has TRBV7-8 and TRBJ2-7; tentative D call: TRBD2 (6 bases). This CDR3 has 13 residues. The germline gives CDR1 SGHVS, CDR2 FQNEAQ. V was cut by 5 bases and J by 4 bases, with 12 bases left in between. The CDR3 protein is CASSRSGGYEQYF. Written as DNA, the CDR3 is TGTGCCAGCAGCCGATCCGGGGGTTACGAGCAGTACTTC.

The V call is TRBV7-6, the J call TRBJ1-5; 8 bases map to TRBD1. The CDR3 totals 16 residues. Germline-derived CDR1 and CDR2 are SGHVS and FNYEAQ. V lost 5 bases to trimming and J lost 7 bases; unmatched junction nucleotides: 13. As DNA, the CDR3 is TGTGCCAGCAGCCTTCGACAGGGGCGGCTAGGGCAGCCCCAGCATTTT. Translation gives CASSLRQGRLGQPQHF.